The 8 T cell receptor beta chains given below trace back to one sample, sequenced in a study of blood T cell repertoires in COVID-19. Assay: immunoSEQ multiplex PCR; the TCRdb copy retains only in-frame clones and omits some. The top ten clones hold 15% to 20% of a sample with roughly 220,000 clones, around 84% of them seen once. The sample comprised peripheral blood. These receptors were taken from a man aged 25 to 45 with active or convalescent COVID-19.

The V call is TRBV7-2, the J call TRBJ2-2; D is unresolved. V lost 5 bases, J lost 3 bases, and 10 bases lay in between. Germline CDR1 is SGHTA and CDR2 is FQGNSA. The length of the CDR3 is 14 residues. CDR3 nucleotides: TGTGCCAGCAGCCCCATGACATACACCGGGGAGCTGTTTTTT. This translates into CASSPMTYTGELFF.

The chain recombines TRBV5-1 with TRBJ1-1; 8 bases agree with TRBD1. The trim removed 4 bases at V and 1 base at J, leaving 6 bases unmatched. The length of the CDR3 is 15 residues. Germline CDR1 is SGHRS and CDR2 is YFSETQ. The CDR3 DNA follows: TGCGCCAGCAGCCCCAGACAGGGGACGAACACTGAAGCTTTCTTT. As protein: CASSPRQGTNTEAFF.

The rearrangement joins TRBV24-1 to TRBJ2-2; 7 positions agree with TRBD1. V lost 5 bases to trimming and J lost 8 bases; unmatched junction nucleotides: 4. The length of the CDR3 is 13 residues. Germline CDR1 reads KGHDR; CDR2 reads SFDVKD. The CDR3 sequence is CATSVQGPGELFF. For the CDR3, the DNA is TGTGCCACCAGTGTACAGGGGCCGGGGGAGCTGTTTTTT.

The V call is TRBV5-4, the J call TRBJ1-1; D gene uncertain. Germline CDR1 reads SGHNT; CDR2 reads YYREEE (reference sequence). CDR3 length equals 12 residues. V was clipped by 3 bases and J by 2 bases, with 5 bases between them. The CDR3 DNA reads TGTGCCAGCAGCTCTCCCAACACTGAAGCTTTCTTT. This translates into CASSSPNTEAFF.

The genes are TRBV7-9 and TRBJ1-1; tentative D call: TRBD1 (6 bases). The germline gives CDR1 SEHNR, CDR2 FQNEAQ (reference sequence). The CDR3 is 16 amino acids. The V end lost 3 bases, the J end lost 4 bases, and 18 bases lay between the germline ends. The CDR3: CASSLPPGAGATEAFF. CDR3 nucleotides: TGTGCCAGCAGCTTGCCCCCAGGGGCCGGGGCCACTGAAGCTTTCTTT.

The genes are TRBV4-3 and TRBJ1-1; D is uncertain. The V gene lost 0 bases and the J gene lost 2 bases, with 7 bases spanning the gap. The CDR3 totals 14 residues. CDR1 LGHNA and CDR2 YSLEER come from the germline V gene. CDR3 region: CASSQDPLNTEAFF. In nucleotides, the CDR3 is TGCGCCAGCAGCCAAGATCCCTTAAACACTGAAGCTTTCTTT.

The chain links TRBV27 to TRBJ2-1; 10 bases align to TRBD2. Germline-derived CDR1 and CDR2 are MNHEY and SMNVEV (reference sequence). The trim removed 5 bases at V and 2 bases at J, leaving 3 bases unmatched. This CDR3 is built from 15 residues. The CDR3 bases are TGTGCCAGCAGTAGCGGGAGGGTAGCCTACAATGAGCAGTTCTTC. This encodes CASSSGRVAYNEQFF.

The V and J genes are TRBV5-1 and TRBJ2-7; TRBD2 aligns across 14 bases. CDR1 is SGHRS and CDR2 is YFSETQ in the germline V gene. CDR3 size: 18 residues. V lost 0 bases and J lost 0; bases outside the gene matches: 5. The CDR3 DNA reads TGCGCCAGCAGCTTGGCCCGACTAGCGGGAGGGTCCTCCTACGAGCAGTACTTC. Its translation: CASSLARLAGGSSYEQYF.